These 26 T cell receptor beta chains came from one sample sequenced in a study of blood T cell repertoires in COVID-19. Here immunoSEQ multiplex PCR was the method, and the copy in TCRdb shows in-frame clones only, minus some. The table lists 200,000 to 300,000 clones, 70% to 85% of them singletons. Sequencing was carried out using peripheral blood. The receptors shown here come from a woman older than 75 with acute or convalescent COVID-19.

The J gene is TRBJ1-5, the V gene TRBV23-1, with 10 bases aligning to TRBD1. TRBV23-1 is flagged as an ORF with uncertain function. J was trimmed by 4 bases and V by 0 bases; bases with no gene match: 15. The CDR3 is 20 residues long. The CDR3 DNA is TGCGCCAGCAGTCAATCAGTTGTGGGACAGGGGACCCTTCGGAATCAGCCCCAGCATTTT. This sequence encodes CASSQSVVGQGTLRNQPQHF.

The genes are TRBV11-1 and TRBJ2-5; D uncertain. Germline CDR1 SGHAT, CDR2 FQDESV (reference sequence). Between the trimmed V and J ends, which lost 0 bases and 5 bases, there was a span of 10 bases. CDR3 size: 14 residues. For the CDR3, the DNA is TGTGCCAGCAGCTTAGCATCCGGGTACGAGACCCAGTACTTC. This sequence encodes CASSLASGYETQYF.

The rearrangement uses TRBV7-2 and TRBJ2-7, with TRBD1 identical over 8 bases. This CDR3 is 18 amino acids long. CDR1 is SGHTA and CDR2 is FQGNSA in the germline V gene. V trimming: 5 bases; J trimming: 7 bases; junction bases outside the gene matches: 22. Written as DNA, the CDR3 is TGTGCCAGCAGCCCTAAGCCCCGTCTTGCAGGGGGCTCGTGGGAGCAGTACTTC. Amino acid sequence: CASSPKPRLAGGSWEQYF.

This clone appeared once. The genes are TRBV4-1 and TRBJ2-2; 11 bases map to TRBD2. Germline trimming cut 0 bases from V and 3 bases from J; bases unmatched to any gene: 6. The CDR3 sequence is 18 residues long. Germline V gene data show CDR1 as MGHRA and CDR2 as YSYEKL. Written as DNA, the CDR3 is TGCGCCAGCAGCCAAGAAATAGCGGGAGGGCCGTACACCGGGGAGCTGTTTTTT. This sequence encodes CASSQEIAGGPYTGELFF.

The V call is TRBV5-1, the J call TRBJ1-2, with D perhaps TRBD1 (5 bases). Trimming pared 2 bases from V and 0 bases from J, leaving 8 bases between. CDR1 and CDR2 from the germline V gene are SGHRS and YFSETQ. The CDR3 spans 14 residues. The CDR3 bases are TGCGCCAGCAGCTTAGGGGCCGCTAACTATGGCTACACCTTC. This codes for CASSLGAANYGYTF.

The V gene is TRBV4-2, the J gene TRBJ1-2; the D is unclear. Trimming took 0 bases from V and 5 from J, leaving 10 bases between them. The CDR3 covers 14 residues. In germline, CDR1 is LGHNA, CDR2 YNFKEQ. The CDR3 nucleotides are TGTGCCAGCAGCCAAGATCAGTCCAATTATGGCTACACCTTC. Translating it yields CASSQDQSNYGYTF.

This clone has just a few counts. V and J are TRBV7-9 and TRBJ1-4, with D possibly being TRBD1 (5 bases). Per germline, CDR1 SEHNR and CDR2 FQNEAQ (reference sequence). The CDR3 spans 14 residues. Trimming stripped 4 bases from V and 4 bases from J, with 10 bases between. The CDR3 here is CASSSQGNNEKLFF. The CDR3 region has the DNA TGTGCCAGCAGCTCTCAGGGCAATAATGAAAAACTGTTTTTT.

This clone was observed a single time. The CDR3 DNA reads TGTGCCAGCAGTTACTCGAGGCAGTACTCTGGAAACACCATATATTTT. This translates into CASSYSRQYSGNTIYF. The J gene is TRBJ1-3, the V gene TRBV6-5, with D unresolved. Germline values: CDR1 MNHEY, CDR2 SVGAGI. V gave up 0 bases and J gave up 0 bases, with 9 bases separating them. This CDR3 region has 16 residues.

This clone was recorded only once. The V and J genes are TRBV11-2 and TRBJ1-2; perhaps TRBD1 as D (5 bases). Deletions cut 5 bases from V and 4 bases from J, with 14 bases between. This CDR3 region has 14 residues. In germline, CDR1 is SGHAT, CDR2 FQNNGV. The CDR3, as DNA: TGTGCCAGCAGCCAGGTCGGGGGTTCCTATGGCTACACCTTC. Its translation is CASSQVGGSYGYTF.

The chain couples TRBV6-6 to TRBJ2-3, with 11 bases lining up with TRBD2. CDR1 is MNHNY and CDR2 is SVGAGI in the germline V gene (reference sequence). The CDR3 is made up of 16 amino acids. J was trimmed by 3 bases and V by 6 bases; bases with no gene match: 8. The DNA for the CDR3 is TGTGCCAGCAGCCAAGATTCTAGCGGGGGGACAGATACGCAGTATTTT. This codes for CASSQDSSGGTDTQYF.

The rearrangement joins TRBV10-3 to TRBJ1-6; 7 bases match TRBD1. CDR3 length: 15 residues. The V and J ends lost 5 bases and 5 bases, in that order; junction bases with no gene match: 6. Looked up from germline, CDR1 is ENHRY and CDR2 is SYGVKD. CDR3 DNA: TGTGCCATCAGTCGTGGGACAGATGATAATTCACCCCTCCACTTT. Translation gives CAISRGTDDNSPLHF.

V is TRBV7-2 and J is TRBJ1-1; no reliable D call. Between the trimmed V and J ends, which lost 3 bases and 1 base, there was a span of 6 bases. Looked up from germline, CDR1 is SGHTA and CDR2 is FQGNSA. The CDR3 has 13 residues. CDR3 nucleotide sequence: TGTGCCAGCAGCTTCTCAGGGAACACTGAAGCTTTCTTT. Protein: CASSFSGNTEAFF. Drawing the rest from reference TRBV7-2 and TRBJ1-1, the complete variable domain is GAGVSQSPSNKVTEKGKDVELRCDPISGHTALYWYRQSLGQGLEFLIYFQGNSAPDKSGLPSDRFSAERTGGSVSTLTIQRTQQEDSAVYLCASSFSGNTEAFFGQGTRLTVV.

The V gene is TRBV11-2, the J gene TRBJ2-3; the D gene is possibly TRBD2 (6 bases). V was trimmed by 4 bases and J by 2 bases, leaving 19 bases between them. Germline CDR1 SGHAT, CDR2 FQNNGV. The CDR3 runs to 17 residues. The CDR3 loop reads CASSSSGLPRPTDTQYF. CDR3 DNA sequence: TGTGCCAGCAGCTCGTCGGGACTCCCAAGGCCCACAGATACGCAGTATTTT. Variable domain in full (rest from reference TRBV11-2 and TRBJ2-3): EAGVAQSPRYKIIEKRQSVAFWCNPISGHATLYWYQQILGQGPKLLIQFQNNGVVDDSQLPKDRFSAERLKGVDSTLKIQPAKLEDSAVYLCASSSSGLPRPTDTQYFGPGTRLTVL.

CDR3: CASSHGLAEETQYF. The CDR3 region has the DNA TGCGCCAGCAGCCATGGACTAGCGGAAGAGACCCAGTACTTC. The V and J genes are TRBV4-3 and TRBJ2-5; the match to TRBD2 covers 10 bases. The V segment lost 3 bases and the J segment 3 bases; nucleotides outside the gene matches: 1. The length of the CDR3 is 14 residues. Germline CDR1 is LGHNA and CDR2 is YSLEER.

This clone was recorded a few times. CDR3 nucleotide sequence: TGTGCCAGCAGACGGACCGGGGAGGCCCCTGGCTACACCTTC. Translated: CASRRTGEAPGYTF. This sequence joins TRBV14 and TRBJ1-2; no definite D call. The CDR3 sequence is 14 residues long. Trimming cost V 6 bases and J 7 bases, with 18 bases left between them. Germline CDR1 and CDR2: SGHDN and FVKESK.

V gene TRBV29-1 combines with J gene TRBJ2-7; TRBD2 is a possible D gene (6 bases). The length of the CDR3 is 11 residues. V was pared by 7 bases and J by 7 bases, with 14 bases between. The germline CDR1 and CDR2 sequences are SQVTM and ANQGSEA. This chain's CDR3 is CSADAGREQYF. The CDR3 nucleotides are TGCAGCGCGGACGCGGGGCGGGAGCAGTACTTC.

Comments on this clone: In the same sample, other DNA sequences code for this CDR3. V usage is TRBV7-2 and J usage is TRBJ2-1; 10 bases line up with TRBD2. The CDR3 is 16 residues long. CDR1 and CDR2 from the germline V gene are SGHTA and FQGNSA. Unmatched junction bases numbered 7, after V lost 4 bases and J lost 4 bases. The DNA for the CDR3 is TGTGCCAGCAGCTCGAGGACTAGCGGAAATTACAATGAGCAGTTCTTC. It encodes CASSSRTSGNYNEQFF. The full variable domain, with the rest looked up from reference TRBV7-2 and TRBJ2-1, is GAGVSQSPSNKVTEKGKDVELRCDPISGHTALYWYRQSLGQGLEFLIYFQGNSAPDKSGLPSDRFSAERTGGSVSTLTIQRTQQEDSAVYLCASSSRTSGNYNEQFFGPGTRLTVL.

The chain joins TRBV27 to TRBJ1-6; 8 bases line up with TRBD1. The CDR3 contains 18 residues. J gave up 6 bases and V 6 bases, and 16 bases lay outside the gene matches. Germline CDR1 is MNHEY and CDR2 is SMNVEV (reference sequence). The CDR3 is CASSPIGDRDRRNSPLHF. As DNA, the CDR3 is TGTGCCAGCAGCCCTATTGGGGACCGGGACAGGCGTAATTCACCCCTCCACTTT.

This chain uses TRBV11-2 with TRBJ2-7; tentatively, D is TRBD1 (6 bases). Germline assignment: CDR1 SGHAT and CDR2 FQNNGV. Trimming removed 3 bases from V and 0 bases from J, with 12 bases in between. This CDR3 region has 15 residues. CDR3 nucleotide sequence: TGTGCCAGCAGCTTCGGACAGTACACCTCCTACGAGCAGTACTTC. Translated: CASSFGQYTSYEQYF.

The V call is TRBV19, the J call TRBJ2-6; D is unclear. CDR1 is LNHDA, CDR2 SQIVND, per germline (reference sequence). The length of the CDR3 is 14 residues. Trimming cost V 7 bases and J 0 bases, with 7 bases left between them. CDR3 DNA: TGTGCCAGTAACTTCACCTCTGGGGCCAACGTCCTGACTTTC. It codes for CASNFTSGANVLTF.

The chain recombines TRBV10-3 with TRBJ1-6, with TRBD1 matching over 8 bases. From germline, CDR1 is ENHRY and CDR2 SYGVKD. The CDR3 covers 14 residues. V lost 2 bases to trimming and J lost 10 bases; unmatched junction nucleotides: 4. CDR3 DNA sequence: TGTGCCATCAGTGAGGGACAGGGAGGCTCACCCCTCCACTTT. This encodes CAISEGQGGSPLHF.

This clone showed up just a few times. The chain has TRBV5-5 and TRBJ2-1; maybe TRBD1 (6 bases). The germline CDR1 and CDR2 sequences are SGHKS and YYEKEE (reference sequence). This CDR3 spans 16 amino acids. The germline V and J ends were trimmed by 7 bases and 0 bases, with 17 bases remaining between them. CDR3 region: CASGISGTNSYNEQFF. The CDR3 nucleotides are TGTGCCAGCGGAATATCCGGGACAAACTCCTACAATGAGCAGTTCTTC.

The CDR3 region is CASSLSGGDEQYF. CDR3 sequence (DNA): TGCGCCAGCAGCCTTAGCGGGGGCGACGAGCAGTACTTC. V usage is TRBV5-1 and J usage is TRBJ2-7; TRBD2 aligns across 9 bases. From germline, CDR1 is SGHRS and CDR2 YFSETQ. V was pared by 4 bases and J by 5 bases, with 4 bases of the junction left unmatched. The CDR3 runs to 13 residues.

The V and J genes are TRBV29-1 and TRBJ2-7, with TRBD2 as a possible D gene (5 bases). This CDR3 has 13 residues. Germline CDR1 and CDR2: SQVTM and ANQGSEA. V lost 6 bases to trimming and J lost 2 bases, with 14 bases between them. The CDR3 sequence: CSVQTTGTYEQYF. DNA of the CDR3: TGCAGCGTCCAAACGACGGGGACCTACGAGCAGTACTTC.

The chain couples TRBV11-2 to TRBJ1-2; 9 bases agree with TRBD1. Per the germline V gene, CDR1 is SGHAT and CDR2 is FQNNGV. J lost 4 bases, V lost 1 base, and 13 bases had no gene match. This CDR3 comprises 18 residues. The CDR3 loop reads CASSLAPSTTGGSYGYTF. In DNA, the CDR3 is TGTGCCAGCAGCTTAGCACCCAGTACGACAGGGGGTAGCTATGGCTACACCTTC. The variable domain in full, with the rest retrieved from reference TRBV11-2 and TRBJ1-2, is EAGVAQSPRYKIIEKRQSVAFWCNPISGHATLYWYQQILGQGPKLLIQFQNNGVVDDSQLPKDRFSAERLKGVDSTLKIQPAKLEDSAVYLCASSLAPSTTGGSYGYTFGSGTRLTVV.

CDR3 sequence (DNA): TGTGCCAGCAGCCAGACAGGGGAAACAGATACGCAGTATTTT. Translation gives CASSQTGETDTQYF. The J gene is TRBJ2-3, the V gene TRBV5-6; 8 nucleotides align to TRBD1. This CDR3 has 14 residues. Unmatched junction bases numbered 4, after V lost 4 bases and J lost 3 bases. Germline V gene lookup returns CDR1 SGHDT and CDR2 YYEEEE.